Described below is a single TCR beta chain sequence and its context. These data originate in a study of graft-versus-host responses after intestinal transplantation. About the research overall: Multivisceral, liver-intestinal, or isolated intestinal transplants were performed in recipients.

TCRdb keeps only in-frame clones here, not all; method: immunoSEQ multiplex PCR. This sample has about 97,000 clones, with 80% to 95% found just once. Trimming shortened V by 7 bases and J by 3 bases, and 10 bases separated the two germline ends. This CDR3 has 12 amino acids. CDR1 and CDR2 from the germline V gene are SNHLY and FYNNEI. Material: PBMCs, obtained about 450 days after intestinal transplant. The J gene is TRBJ2-7, the V gene TRBV2; maybe TRBD2 (5 bases). This sequence was found in a human patient who received an intestinal transplant, so some T cells may come from the graft donor. The CDR3 protein is CASTDYFYEQYF. DNA of the CDR3: TGTGCCAGCACTGACTACTTCTACGAGCAGTACTTC.